A single sample gave rise to the 3 T cell receptor beta chains below, sequenced in a study of shared clonotypes between healthy human individuals. The data were produced by immunoSEQ multiplex PCR, yet TCRdb's version contains in-frame clones alone and is incomplete. Here the sample spans about 770,000 clones, roughly 72% being singletons. The sample was memory CD4+ T cells sorted from blood. The subset is: CD45RA-negative fraction. The origin of the receptors is a woman younger than 45 in good health.

Notes on this clone: Other DNA sequences within the sample encode an identical CDR3. The chain carries TRBV18 and TRBJ1-1, with 9 bases lining up with TRBD1. Germline V gene data show CDR1 as KGHSH and CDR2 as LQKENI. The CDR3 covers 14 residues. J was trimmed by 6 bases and V by 2 bases; bases with no gene match: 4. The CDR3 region has the DNA TGTGCCAGCTCACCAGGACAGGGGATCGCTGAAGCTTTCTTT. Its translation: CASSPGQGIAEAFF.

V and J are TRBV9 and TRBJ1-3; D is perhaps TRBD1 (5 bases). The V end lost 5 bases, the J end lost 4 bases, and 22 bases lay between the germline ends. Germline V lookup: CDR1 SGDLS, CDR2 YYNGEE. The CDR3 is 17 amino acids. As DNA, the CDR3 is TGTGCCAGCAGGGTGAGAGGGGCGAAGTCTGTGGGAAACACCATATATTTT. This encodes CASRVRGAKSVGNTIYF.

The V call is TRBV19, the J call TRBJ2-2; TRBD1 matches at 10 bases. This CDR3 has 17 amino acids. From germline, CDR1 is LNHDA and CDR2 SQIVND (reference sequence). V shed 6 bases, J shed 5 bases, and the junction held 12 bases outside the gene matches. The CDR3 coding sequence is TGTGCCAGTAGGAGATACGTGGGACAGGGGCGAACCGGGGAGCTGTTTTTT. This sequence encodes CASRRYVGQGRTGELFF.